The rows below give T cell receptor beta chains drawn from one sample of a study of cytomegalovirus exposure and HLA in healthy donors. Profiled with immunoSEQ multiplex PCR; TCRdb holds only in-frame clones, not every one. Counted here are approximately 110,000 clones, about 83% occurring once; the ten biggest clones make up 5% to 6.5%. The sample taken for sequencing was PBMCs. All receptors derive from a man younger than 30 in good health and CMV-seronegative. The CDR3 runs from the conserved cysteine through the conserved F or W. D genes are given only for firm matches. Size tells how often a clone was seen (once, few, many) or the class of an expanded clone, and some rows leave it out.

TRBD1,TRBJ2-7,-,TRBV9,TGTGCCAGCAGCGTATCACAGGGGGACGAGCAGTACTTC,CASSVSQGDEQYF
-,TRBJ2-1,-,TRBV7-9,TGTGCCAGCAGCTTAGAGGGGGCCTACAATGAGCAGTTCTTC,CASSLEGAYNEQFF
-,TRBJ2-7,-,TRBV27,TGTGCCAGCGGACTGGGTGGTAGAGAGCAGTACTTC,CASGLGGREQYF
-,TRBJ1-2,-,TRBV6-6,TGTGCCAGCAGTCCCGGGAGGATCAAGTATGGCTACACCTTC,CASSPGRIKYGYTF
TRBD2,TRBJ2-2,-,TRBV19,TGTGCCAGTAGTATGTGGCGGGAGATGTCCGGGGAGCTGTTTTTT,CASSMWREMSGELFF
-,TRBJ2-3,-,TRBV11-2,TGTGCCAGCAGCTGGCGGGGAGGCACAGATACGCAGTATTTT,CASSWRGGTDTQYF
TRBD2,TRBJ2-3,-,TRBV7-2,TGTGCCAGCAGCTTGGGACTAGCGGGACGGACAGATACGCAGTATTTT,CASSLGLAGRTDTQYF
TRBD1,TRBJ2-3,-,TRBV6-4,TGTGCCAGCAGTAAGACAGGGGGCACGAATACGCAGTATTTT,CASSKTGGTNTQYF
-,TRBJ2-1,-,TRBV7-9,TGTGCCAGCAGCTTAGCGGTCAGGGAGGTGAATGAGCAGTTCTTC,CASSLAVREVNEQFF
-,TRBJ1-1,-,TRBV27,TGTGCCAGCAGTTTATCCCCGACAGGACGTACTGAAGCTTTCTTT,CASSLSPTGRTEAFF
-,TRBJ2-1,-,TRBV11-2,TGTGCCAGCAGCGAGGGGGTTAACAATGAGCAGTTCTTC,CASSEGVNNEQFF
TRBD2,TRBJ2-3,-,TRBV19,TGTGCCAGTAGTATCCCCGGACTAGCGGATACGCAGTATTTT,CASSIPGLADTQYF
-,TRBJ2-7,-,TRBV7-2,TGTGCCAGCAGCTCCCTCCTTGACAGCTACGAGCAGTACTTC,CASSSLLDSYEQYF
-,TRBJ2-7,-,TRBV27,TGTGCCAGCCGTTGGGGGACTTCCAGCTCCTACGAGCAGTACTTC,CASRWGTSSSYEQYF
TRBD1,TRBJ1-3,-,TRBV9,TGTGCCAGCAGCCCAACAGGACAGGTCACTTCTGGAAACACCATATATTTT,CASSPTGQVTSGNTIYF
-,TRBJ1-5,-,TRBV27,TGTGCCAGCAGTTTCAGCGGTAGCAATCAGCCCCAGCATTTT,CASSFSGSNQPQHF
-,TRBJ2-5,-,TRBV5-6,TGTGCCAGCAGTCCCGAGATAGCAGAGACCCAGTACTTC,CASSPEIAETQYF
-,TRBJ2-7,-,TRBV6-5,TGTGCCAGCAGTTCCCCCGGGTCCGCCTACGAGCAGTACTTC,CASSSPGSAYEQYF
-,TRBJ2-7,-,TRBV4-3,TGCGCCAGCAGCCAAGATTGGGGCTCCTCCTACGAGCAGTACTTC,CASSQDWGSSYEQYF
-,TRBJ2-1,-,TRBV7-2,TGTGCCAGCGCCCGGGACTTTGCCTACAATGAGCAGTTCTTC,CASARDFAYNEQFF
-,TRBJ2-5,once,TRBV28,TGTGCCAGCAGTTTAGGGGCGGCAGGGTCGTGGGAGACCCAGTACTTC,CASSLGAAGSWETQYF
TRBD2,TRBJ2-7,-,TRBV7-8,TGTGCCAGCAGCTCAAAGCGGGAGGGCTCCTACGAGCAGTACTTC,CASSSKREGSYEQYF
-,TRBJ2-7,few,TRBV4-1,TGCGCCAGCAGCCGGACGACAGGAGAAGACTCCTACGAGCAGTACTTC,CASSRTTGEDSYEQYF
-,TRBJ1-1,-,TRBV2,TGTGCCAGCGCGTTTAGGGTCGGGCCGGGGACTGAAGCTTTCTTT,CASAFRVGPGTEAFF
-,TRBJ1-1,-,TRBV11-2,TGTGCCAGCAGCGAAGGACGCCGGACGGGAAACACTGAAGCTTTCTTT,CASSEGRRTGNTEAFF
-,TRBJ2-1,-,TRBV19,TGTGCCAGTAGTAGCGGGCACCTAAACTCCTACAATGAGCAGTTCTTC,CASSSGHLNSYNEQFF
-,TRBJ1-2,once,TRBV28,TGTGCCAGCAGTTTTTCGACAGCCGGCTCCTATGGCTACACCTTC,CASSFSTAGSYGYTF